A selection of T cell receptor beta chains follows, all from one sample in a study of cytomegalovirus exposure and HLA in healthy donors. Produced via immunoSEQ multiplex PCR; TCRdb's table is partial and in-frame only. This sample has about 160,000 clones, with over 70% found just once. The sample consisted of PBMCs. These receptors all come from a man aged 18 to 29 in good health and CMV-seropositive. Both conserved end residues are part of each CDR3. A D gene is named only where the DNA matches it firmly. The size of a clone is reported for some rows only, either as once, few or many, or as a class for expanded clones.

CDR3 DNA	CDR3 protein	J gene	clone size	V gene	D gene
TGTGCCAGCAGTCCGGACAGGAGTAACACTGAAGCTTTCTTT	CASSPDRSNTEAFF	TRBJ1-1	-	TRBV6-5	TRBD1
TGTGCCAGTAGTTCCCGACGGTACGGGACAGAGACAGATACGCAGTATTTT	CASSSRRYGTETDTQYF	TRBJ2-3	-	TRBV19	TRBD1
TGTGCCACCAGCCTCCAGGGGTCTAACTATGGCTACACCTTC	CATSLQGSNYGYTF	TRBJ1-2	-	TRBV15	-
TGTGCCAGTAGTATCTATGGGCCGGGGAACGAAGAAGCTTTCTTT	CASSIYGPGNEEAFF	TRBJ1-1	few	TRBV19	-
TGTGCCAGTAGTATCCTCAATCAGCCCCAGCATTTT	CASSILNQPQHF	TRBJ1-5	-	TRBV19	-
TGTGCCAGCAGCAGGCGGGCGGGAAGCTCCTACAATGAGCAGTTCTTC	CASSRRAGSSYNEQFF	TRBJ2-1	-	TRBV5-6	-
TGTGCCAGCAGCCCCATAGCGACCTACAATGAGCAGTTCTTC	CASSPIATYNEQFF	TRBJ2-1	-	TRBV6-6	-
TGTGCCAGCAGTGTACAGGGGTTCGAAAAACTGTTTTTT	CASSVQGFEKLFF	TRBJ1-4	-	TRBV2	TRBD1
TGTGCCACTGGCGGGGAAAGCTCCTACAATGAGCAGTTCTTC	CATGGESSYNEQFF	TRBJ2-1	-	TRBV15	-
TGTGCCAGCAGGGAGACAGGGGATTGGACTGAAGCTTTCTTT	CASRETGDWTEAFF	TRBJ1-1	-	TRBV6-6	TRBD1
TGTGCCAGCAGCTTTCTAGGGGGGGGGCCCTCCTACAATGAGCAGTTCTTC	CASSFLGGGPSYNEQFF	TRBJ2-1	-	TRBV13	-
TGTGCCAGCAGTTACTCGAGGGAATCCTACAATGAGCAGTTCTTC	CASSYSRESYNEQFF	TRBJ2-1	-	TRBV6-6	-
TGCGCCAGCAGCAATCCGGGACTAGCGGGCCAAGAGACCCAGTACTTC	CASSNPGLAGQETQYF	TRBJ2-5	-	TRBV5-1	TRBD2
TGTGCCACCAGTACGGGACAGGGAAATCGTGGAAACACCATATATTTT	CATSTGQGNRGNTIYF	TRBJ1-3	-	TRBV15	TRBD1
TGTGCCAGCAGCTCATCGGATTTCGGGAGGGCGGGGGAGCAGTACTTC	CASSSSDFGRAGEQYF	TRBJ2-7	-	TRBV7-6	TRBD2
TGTGCCAGCAGCGCCGGGACAGGGGGCACTGAAGCTTTCTTT	CASSAGTGGTEAFF	TRBJ1-1	-	TRBV6-4	TRBD1
TGTGCCAGCAGCCCCCGGGGTAACATGAACACTGAAGCTTTCTTT	CASSPRGNMNTEAFF	TRBJ1-1	-	TRBV7-9	-
TGTGCCAGCAGGAGCCTCGGGGGGTACGAGCAGTACTTC	CASRSLGGYEQYF	TRBJ2-7	-	TRBV27	TRBD2
TGTGCCAGTAGTAGCATCGGGACAGGGTTATCCACTGAAGCTTTCTTT	CASSSIGTGLSTEAFF	TRBJ1-1	-	TRBV19	TRBD1
TGCGCCAGCAGACCCTTGGGCAGCAAATCGGATAGCAATCAGCCCCAGCATTTT	CASRPLGSKSDSNQPQHF	TRBJ1-5	-	TRBV23-1	-
TGTGCCAGCTCCCGCAGCCCACAGGGGAACTACGAGCAGTACTTC	CASSRSPQGNYEQYF	TRBJ2-7	few	TRBV18	TRBD1
TGTGCCAGTGGCCGGGACAGGGGGTCCTACGAGCAGTACTTC	CASGRDRGSYEQYF	TRBJ2-7	-	TRBV7-9	TRBD1
TGTGCCAGCAGTTCGGGACAGGAAATTTATGGCTACACCTTC	CASSSGQEIYGYTF	TRBJ1-2	few	TRBV6-5	TRBD1
TGTGCCAGCAGTAGGTCCCGGGGGGACACTGAAGCTTTCTTT	CASSRSRGDTEAFF	TRBJ1-1	few	TRBV27	-
TGTGCCAGCAGTCTAGGACAGGGGATTAATTCACCCCTCCACTTT	CASSLGQGINSPLHF	TRBJ1-6	once	TRBV2	TRBD1
TGTGCCAGCAGTTACTCGAAACAGGAGGGAGAGACCCAGTACTTC	CASSYSKQEGETQYF	TRBJ2-5	-	TRBV6-5	-
TGTGCCAGCAGCCTCTCCGGGACTAGCGGGGGGGCGGTCGGGGAGCTGTTTTTT	CASSLSGTSGGAVGELFF	TRBJ2-2	-	TRBV7-8	TRBD2
TGCGCCAGCAGTCCCTACGGACAGGGGAAGGGCGAAAAACTGTTTTTT	CASSPYGQGKGEKLFF	TRBJ1-4	-	TRBV23-1	TRBD1
TGTGCCAGCAGTTATGACAGGGGGCAGTACTATGGCTACACCTTC	CASSYDRGQYYGYTF	TRBJ1-2	-	TRBV2	TRBD1
TGTGCCATCAGTGAGTCGTGGGCCAAAAGCAATCAGCCCCAGCATTTT	CAISESWAKSNQPQHF	TRBJ1-5	few	TRBV10-3	-
TGTGCCAGCAGCTTAAGTGCGGGAGGTAGGGCGCAGTATTTT	CASSLSAGGRAQYF	TRBJ2-3	-	TRBV7-2	TRBD2